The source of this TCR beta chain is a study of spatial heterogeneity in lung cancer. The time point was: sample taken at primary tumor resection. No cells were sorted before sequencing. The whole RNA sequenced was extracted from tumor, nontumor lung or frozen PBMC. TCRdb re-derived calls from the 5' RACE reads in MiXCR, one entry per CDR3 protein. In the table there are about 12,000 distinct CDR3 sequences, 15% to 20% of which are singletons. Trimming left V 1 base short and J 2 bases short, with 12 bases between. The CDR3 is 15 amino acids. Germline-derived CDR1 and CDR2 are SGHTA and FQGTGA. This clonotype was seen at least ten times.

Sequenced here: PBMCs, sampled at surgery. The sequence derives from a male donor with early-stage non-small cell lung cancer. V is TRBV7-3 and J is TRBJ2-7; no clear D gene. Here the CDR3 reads CASSLKGGDPYEQYF. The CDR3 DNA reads TGTGCCAGCAGCTTAAAGGGCGGAGACCCCTACGAGCAGTACTTC.